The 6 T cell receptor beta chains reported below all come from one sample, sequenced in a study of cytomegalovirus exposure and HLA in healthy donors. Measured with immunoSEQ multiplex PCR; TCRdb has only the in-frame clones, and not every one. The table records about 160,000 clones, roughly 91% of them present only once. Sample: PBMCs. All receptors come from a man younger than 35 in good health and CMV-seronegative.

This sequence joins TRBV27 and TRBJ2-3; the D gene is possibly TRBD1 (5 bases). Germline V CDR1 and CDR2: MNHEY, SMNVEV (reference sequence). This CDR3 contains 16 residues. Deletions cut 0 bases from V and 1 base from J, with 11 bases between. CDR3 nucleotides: TGTGCCAGCAGTTTATCTGGCAGGGTGGGCACAGATACGCAGTATTTT. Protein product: CASSLSGRVGTDTQYF.

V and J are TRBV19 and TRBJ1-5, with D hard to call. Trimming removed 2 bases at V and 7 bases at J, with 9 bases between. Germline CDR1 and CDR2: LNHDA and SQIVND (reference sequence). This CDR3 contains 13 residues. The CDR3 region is CASSILVRQPQHF. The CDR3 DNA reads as TGTGCCAGTAGTATACTAGTCCGGCAGCCCCAGCATTTT.

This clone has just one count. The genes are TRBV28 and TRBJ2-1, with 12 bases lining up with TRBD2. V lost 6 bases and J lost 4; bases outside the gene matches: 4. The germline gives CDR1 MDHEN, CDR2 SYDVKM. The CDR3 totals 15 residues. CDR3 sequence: CASSPGLAGYNEQFF. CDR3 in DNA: TGTGCCAGCAGCCCCGGACTAGCGGGATACAATGAGCAGTTCTTC.

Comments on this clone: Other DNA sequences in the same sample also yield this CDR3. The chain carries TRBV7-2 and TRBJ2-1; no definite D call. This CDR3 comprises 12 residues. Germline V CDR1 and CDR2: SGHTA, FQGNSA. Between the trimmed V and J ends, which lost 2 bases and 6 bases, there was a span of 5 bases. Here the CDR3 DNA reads TGTGCCAGCAGCTTATTATCCAATGAGCAGTTCTTC. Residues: CASSLLSNEQFF.

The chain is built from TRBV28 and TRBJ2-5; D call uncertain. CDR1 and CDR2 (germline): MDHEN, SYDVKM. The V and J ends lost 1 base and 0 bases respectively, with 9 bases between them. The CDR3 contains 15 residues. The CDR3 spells CASSLSTRYQETQYF. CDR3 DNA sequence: TGTGCCAGCAGTTTATCCACCCGGTACCAAGAGACCCAGTACTTC.

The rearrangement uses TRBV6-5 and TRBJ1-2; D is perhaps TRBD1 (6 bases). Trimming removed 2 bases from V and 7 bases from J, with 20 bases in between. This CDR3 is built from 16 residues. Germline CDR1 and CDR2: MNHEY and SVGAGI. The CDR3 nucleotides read TGTGCCAGCAGTTACGTCGATTCGGGGGGCGCCGGTGGCTACACCTTC. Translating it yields CASSYVDSGGAGGYTF.